This TCR beta chain was recovered during a study of blood T cell repertoires in COVID-19 (dated by TCRdb to about 2020). Some background on the complete study: The collaborator samples originated in the United States, Italy and Spain and spanned the acute and convalescent phases of COVID-19. A freely available public database, intended as a resource for researchers studying the immune response to SARS-CoV-2, is where the repertoires were released. A de-identified subject ID, COVID-19 status, age in years and sex were almost always included in the sample metadata. The material from the prospective study consisted of cDNA or gDNA derived from T cells, B-cell-depleted T cells, or PBMCs. HLA class I and class II types, where available, came from metadata supplied by the sample provider rather than from assay-based typing. Deeply sampled blood TCRbeta repertoires from subjects exposed to, actively infected with, or recovered from COVID-19 were included in the dataset. Samples came from the ongoing ImmuneRACE study (first 160 participants) plus 1,254 subjects from 6 global collaborators. The full study reports these points: How much clinical and demographic metadata was included differed by source and by participant, and the metadata was provided uncurated.

On this clone: The clone's antigen remains unknown. Per-nucleotide qualities are absent, and no much larger clonotype sits a single base away.

Participants in the prospective study were enrolled through a virtual design, were aged roughly 18 to 90 years, and lived in roughly 24 United States geographic areas. In the prospective study, participants were assigned to cohorts based on the clinical history participants reported in a screening survey and a study questionnaire. Mobile phlebotomists in the prospective study collected whole blood, serum and a nasopharyngeal or oropharyngeal swab from every participant. Prospective study participants could optionally give additional blood draws and questionnaires over an approximately 2-month period. Before DNA extraction, prospective study blood samples were shipped either frozen or at room temperature. The V end gives up 2 bases and the J end 0 bases, leaving 7 bases in the junction not matched to a gene. Reading from cysteine to phenylalanine, the CDR3 counts 18 amino acids. Only the CDR3 region is kept as DNA, spanning 54 bases read in frame from base 1. CDR1 and CDR2 (SGHAT, FQNNGV) derive from the germline V gene.

TCRbeta CDR3 regions were amplified from genomic DNA using the immunoSEQ Assay, a bias-controlled multiplex PCR. As for the original processing: Within the assay, amplification of reference gene primers was used to estimate how many nucleated cells each sample contained. To quantify the absolute abundance of each unique TCRbeta CDR3 rearrangement, sequence reads were collapsed and filtered. For each sample, productive Simpson clonality was calculated as the square root of Simpson's diversity index across productive rearrangements. Sourced from immuneACCESS, this table was stored by TCRdb with only in-frame sequences that have V and J called. A share of the clones is absent; for the studies checked, an unresolved V gene accounts for under half, and the remainder has no known explanation. Clone size and the V and J calls come from that table; the DNA yielded D and trimming. The sample table lists 200,000 to 250,000 clones, about 86% of them with a count of one. The top ten clonotypes cover around 9.3% of the sample.

Recombination connected TRBV11-2 to TRBJ2-3; 11 nucleotides in the junction match TRBD2. What was sequenced was PBMCs or T cells enriched from blood (not recorded which). The origin of this receptor is a woman in her forties or fifties with acute COVID-19. The bases are TGTGCCAGCAGCTTAATGGGGACTAGCGGTTTTAGCACAGATACGCAGTATTTT. The resulting protein is CASSLMGTSGFSTDTQYF.